A selection of T cell receptor beta chains follows, all from one sample in a study of CXCR3-negative and CXCR3-positive naive CD8 T cells. TCRdb re-called the 5' RACE reads; every CDR3 protein appears as one record, without DNA. In total, the table holds 100,000 or so distinct CDR3 sequences. Sequenced sample: naive CXCR3- CD8+ T cells from blood. The source of these receptors is a human donor in good health. Some clones in this sample may be carry-over from other donors' samples. Each CDR3 is given with its conserved first and last residue.

j_gene,v_gene,CDR3aa
TRBJ2-4,TRBV19,CASLEIVKNIQYF
TRBJ2-1,TRBV10-3,CAISDSWAGRYNEQFF
TRBJ1-1,TRBV6-5,CASSYSYRNTEAFF
TRBJ2-1,TRBV14,CASSQVVGALNEQFF
TRBJ2-7,TRBV6-5,CASSSRGDEQYF
TRBJ2-7,TRBV4-1,CASSQDANYYEQYF
TRBJ2-5,TRBV13,CASSLGGMETQYF
TRBJ2-3,TRBV6-2/TRBV6-3,CASGRGFGLTDTQYF
TRBJ1-5,TRBV4-1,CASSQAPDRVGYSNQPQHF
TRBJ1-5,TRBV29-1,CSVVAREDNQPQHF
TRBJ2-1,TRBV7-9,CASSPSGGADYNEQFF
TRBJ2-1,TRBV2,CASSAPKIYNEQFF
TRBJ2-5,TRBV4-1,CASSQDSGAGQETQYF
TRBJ2-7,TRBV7-9,CASSSGDYEQYF
TRBJ2-5,TRBV14,CASSLRLAGPSETQYF
TRBJ1-5,TRBV15,CATSRDFRDDQPQHF
TRBJ2-7,TRBV28,CASSRQGATYEQYF